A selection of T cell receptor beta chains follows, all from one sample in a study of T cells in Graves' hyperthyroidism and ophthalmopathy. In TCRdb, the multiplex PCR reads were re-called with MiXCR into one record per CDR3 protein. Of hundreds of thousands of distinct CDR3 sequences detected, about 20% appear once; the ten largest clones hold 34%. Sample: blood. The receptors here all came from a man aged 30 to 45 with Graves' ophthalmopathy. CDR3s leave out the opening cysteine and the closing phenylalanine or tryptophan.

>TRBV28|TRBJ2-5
ASSFPKGGQGIQETQY
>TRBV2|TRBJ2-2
ASSPDPANTGELF
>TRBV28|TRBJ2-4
ARLDGGRKDNIQY
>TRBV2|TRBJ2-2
AGGGGINTGELF
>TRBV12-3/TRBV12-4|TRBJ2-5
ASSRGTSDQETQY
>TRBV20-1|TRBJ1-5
SASSLLTGDQPQH
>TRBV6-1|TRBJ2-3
ASSEGRPTSTDTQY
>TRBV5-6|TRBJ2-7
ASSLEKISGTFYEQY
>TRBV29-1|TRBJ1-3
SVAGRGALGSGNTIY
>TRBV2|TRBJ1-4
ASTRFPTGVSSTNEKLF
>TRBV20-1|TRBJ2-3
SARGGGSDTQY
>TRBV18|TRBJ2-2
ASSPTPLTLF
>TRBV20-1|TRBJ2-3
NLGNTDTQY
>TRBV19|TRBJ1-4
ASSGYQPPEKLF
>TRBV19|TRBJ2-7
ASSIEGLAGGPFEQY
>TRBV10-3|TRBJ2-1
ASGTPAGGQGYGEQF
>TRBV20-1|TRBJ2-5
SALGGKLAGAETQY
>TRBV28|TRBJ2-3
ASSWGGSTDTQY
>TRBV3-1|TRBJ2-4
ASSQGGGLAKNIQY
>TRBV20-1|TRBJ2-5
SAREVIGSGETQY
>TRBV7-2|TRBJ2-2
ASSLTRGQRAGELF
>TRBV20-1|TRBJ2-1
SARETEFSWDEQF